This T cell receptor beta chain is drawn from a study of T cells in Graves' hyperthyroidism and ophthalmopathy. This clonotype showed up many times. There were TCR beta CDR3 regions amplified from RNA transcripts. The HTBI primer set was used in a first-round RT-PCR of the TCR CDR3. TCRdb re-called the multiplex PCR reads through MiXCR, storing one row per CDR3 protein. The data show about half a million distinct CDR3 sequences, approximately 20% seen once. V gave up 8 bases and J gave up 7 bases, with 15 bases separating them. Germline V gene lookup returns CDR1 LGHDT and CDR2 YNNKEL (reference sequence). The CDR3 sequence is 12 residues long.

The receptor was isolated from a middle-aged man with Graves' ophthalmopathy. This rearrangement joins TRBV3-1 to TRBJ2-7, with D perhaps TRBD2 (7 bases). The sequenced material came from blood. CDR3 region: CASGGGLREQYF. In DNA form, the CDR3 reads TGTGCCAGCGGCGGGGGCCTTCGGGAGCAGTACTTC.